Below are 13 T cell receptor beta chains sequenced from a single sample in a study of glioma-infiltrating T cells after dendritic cell vaccination. Generated by immunoSEQ multiplex PCR, the TCRdb table keeps only in-frame clones and is missing some. Of under 100,000 clones listed, about 83% were seen once; the top ten hold 2.5% to 3.5%. The source material was blood, sampled before dendritic cell vaccination. These receptor sequences come from a human donor with glioblastoma.

The chain combines TRBV5-4 with TRBJ2-7; tentative D call: TRBD2 (7 bases). Between the trimmed V and J ends, which lost 1 base and 3 bases, there was a span of 11 bases. The CDR3 is made up of 14 amino acids. CDR1 SGHNT and CDR2 YYREEE come from the germline V gene (reference sequence). As DNA, the CDR3 is TGTGCCAGCAGCTTGACGGGGGGCGACTACGAGCAGTACTTC. It translates to CASSLTGGDYEQYF.

V is TRBV11-3 and J is TRBJ2-7, with 7 nucleotides matching TRBD2. The CDR3 totals 14 residues. CDR1 is SGHNT, CDR2 YENEEA, per germline. J gave up 0 bases and V 4 bases, and 3 bases lay outside the gene matches. CDR3: CASSSRGGSYEQYF. CDR3 DNA: TGTGCCAGCAGCTCACGCGGGGGCTCCTACGAGCAGTACTTC.

CDR3 nucleotide sequence: TGCGCCAGCAGCTTGTCGTTGCGGGGGACAGGGGTATGGTATTTT. The encoded protein is CASSLSLRGTGVWYF. The chain uses TRBV5-1 and TRBJ1-3, with 10 bases aligning to TRBD1. Unmatched junction bases numbered 14, after V lost 1 base and J lost 16 bases. This CDR3 contains 15 residues. In germline, CDR1 is SGHRS, CDR2 YFSETQ.

The chain couples TRBV29-1 to TRBJ2-2, with 13 bases identical to TRBD2. The CDR3 sequence is 17 residues long. V lost 0 bases to trimming and J lost 6 bases; unmatched junction nucleotides: 7. The germline V gene encodes CDR1 SQVTM and CDR2 ANQGSEA. CDR3 sequence reads: CSVEDPSTSGGAGELFF. CDR3 nucleotides: TGCAGCGTTGAAGATCCCTCAACTAGCGGGGGGGCCGGGGAGCTGTTTTTT.

This clone has only a few counts. This chain connects TRBV6-6 to TRBJ1-2; D may be TRBD1 (6 bases). CDR1 MNHNY and CDR2 SVGAGI come from the germline V gene (reference sequence). Trimming cost V 4 bases and J 4 bases, with 13 bases left between them. The CDR3 extends over 14 amino acids. The chain's CDR3 is CASSSTQGSYGYTF. CDR3 sequence (DNA): TGTGCCAGCAGTTCTACCCAGGGGTCCTATGGCTACACCTTC.

The chain is built from TRBV7-2 and TRBJ2-7, with 10 bases that match TRBD2. J gave up 8 bases and V 5 bases, and 6 bases lay outside the gene matches. The CDR3 totals 13 residues. Germline assignment: CDR1 SGHTA and CDR2 FQGNSA. CDR3 loop: CASSPGLAYQQYF. The CDR3 bases are TGTGCCAGCAGCCCGGGACTAGCGTACCAGCAGTACTTC.

V and J are TRBV5-1 and TRBJ2-5, with 16 bases lining up with TRBD2. Per the germline V gene, CDR1 is SGHRS and CDR2 is YFSETQ. J lost 5 bases, V lost 4 bases, and 11 bases had no gene match. This CDR3 has 18 residues. CDR3 residues: CASSTPGTSGGDGETQYF. In DNA form, the CDR3 reads TGCGCCAGCAGCACTCCCGGGACTAGCGGGGGGGACGGGGAGACCCAGTACTTC. The variable domain in full, with the rest retrieved from reference TRBV5-1 and TRBJ2-5, is KAGVTQTPRYLIKTRGQQVTLSCSPISGHRSVSWYQQTPGQGLQFLFEYFSETQRNKGNFPGRFSGRQFSNSRSEMNVSTLELGDSALYLCASSTPGTSGGDGETQYFGPGTRLLVL.

This chain joins TRBV14 and TRBJ1-2; D not resolved. The CDR3 extends over 13 amino acids. Trimming took 1 base from V and 4 from J, leaving 7 bases between them. CDR1 is SGHDN and CDR2 is FVKESK in the germline V gene. CDR3 protein: CASSQVTAYGYTF. In nucleotides, the CDR3 is TGTGCCAGCAGCCAAGTTACAGCCTATGGCTACACCTTC.

For the CDR3, the DNA is TGTGCCAGCAGTGCGGACAGTCCCACGAGCACAGATACGCAGTATTTT. Amino acid sequence: CASSADSPTSTDTQYF. The chain is built from TRBV6-1 and TRBJ2-3; tentatively, D is TRBD1 (6 bases). In germline, CDR1 is MNHNS, CDR2 SASEGT. V was shortened by 4 bases and J by 0 bases, with 14 bases between the two germline ends. This CDR3 has 16 amino acids.

This clone was detected only once. The rearrangement links TRBV7-9 to TRBJ2-5, with unresolved D. The CDR3 runs to 9 residues. Trimming left V 8 bases short and J 10 bases short, with 8 bases between. Germline lookup yields CDR1 SEHNR and CDR2 FQNEAQ (reference sequence). The CDR3 nucleotides are TGTGCCAGCGGGCAGGTCCAGTACTTC. This sequence encodes CASGQVQYF.

The chain links TRBV19 to TRBJ2-1; 10 positions agree with TRBD2. Germline-derived CDR1 and CDR2 are LNHDA and SQIVND (reference sequence). This CDR3 is built from 15 residues. The trim removed 6 bases at V and 8 bases at J, leaving 10 bases unmatched. The CDR3 sequence is CASRGEAGGSDEQFF. CDR3 nucleotide sequence: TGTGCCAGTAGAGGAGAAGCGGGAGGGAGCGATGAGCAGTTCTTC.

The chain couples TRBV5-1 to TRBJ1-3, with D uncertain. In germline, CDR1 is SGHRS, CDR2 YFSETQ. V shed 0 bases and J shed 4 bases, with 8 bases lying between them. The CDR3 spans 14 residues. CDR3 DNA sequence: TGCGCCAGCAGCTTGGGTTGGCTGGGAAACACCATATATTTT. Translation gives CASSLGWLGNTIYF. Based on the CDR3 plus reference TRBV5-1 and TRBJ1-3, the full variable domain is KAGVTQTPRYLIKTRGQQVTLSCSPISGHRSVSWYQQTPGQGLQFLFEYFSETQRNKGNFPGRFSGRQFSNSRSEMNVSTLELGDSALYLCASSLGWLGNTIYFGEGSWLTVV.

The chain has TRBV14 and TRBJ1-1; no clear D. CDR1 and CDR2 (germline): SGHDN, FVKESK. V was shortened by 0 bases and J by 11 bases, with 13 bases between the two germline ends. There are 13 residues in the CDR3. The CDR3 DNA sequence: TGTGCCAGCAGCCAAGATCTGCGGGCGGAGGCTTTCTTT. This sequence encodes CASSQDLRAEAFF. The full variable domain, in which reference TRBV14 and TRBJ1-1 provide the parts outside the CDR3, is EAGVTQFPSHSVIEKGQTVTLRCDPISGHDNLYWYRRVMGKEIKFLLHFVKESKQDESGMPNNRFLAERTGGTYSTLKVQPAELEDSGVYFCASSQDLRAEAFFGQGTRLTVV.